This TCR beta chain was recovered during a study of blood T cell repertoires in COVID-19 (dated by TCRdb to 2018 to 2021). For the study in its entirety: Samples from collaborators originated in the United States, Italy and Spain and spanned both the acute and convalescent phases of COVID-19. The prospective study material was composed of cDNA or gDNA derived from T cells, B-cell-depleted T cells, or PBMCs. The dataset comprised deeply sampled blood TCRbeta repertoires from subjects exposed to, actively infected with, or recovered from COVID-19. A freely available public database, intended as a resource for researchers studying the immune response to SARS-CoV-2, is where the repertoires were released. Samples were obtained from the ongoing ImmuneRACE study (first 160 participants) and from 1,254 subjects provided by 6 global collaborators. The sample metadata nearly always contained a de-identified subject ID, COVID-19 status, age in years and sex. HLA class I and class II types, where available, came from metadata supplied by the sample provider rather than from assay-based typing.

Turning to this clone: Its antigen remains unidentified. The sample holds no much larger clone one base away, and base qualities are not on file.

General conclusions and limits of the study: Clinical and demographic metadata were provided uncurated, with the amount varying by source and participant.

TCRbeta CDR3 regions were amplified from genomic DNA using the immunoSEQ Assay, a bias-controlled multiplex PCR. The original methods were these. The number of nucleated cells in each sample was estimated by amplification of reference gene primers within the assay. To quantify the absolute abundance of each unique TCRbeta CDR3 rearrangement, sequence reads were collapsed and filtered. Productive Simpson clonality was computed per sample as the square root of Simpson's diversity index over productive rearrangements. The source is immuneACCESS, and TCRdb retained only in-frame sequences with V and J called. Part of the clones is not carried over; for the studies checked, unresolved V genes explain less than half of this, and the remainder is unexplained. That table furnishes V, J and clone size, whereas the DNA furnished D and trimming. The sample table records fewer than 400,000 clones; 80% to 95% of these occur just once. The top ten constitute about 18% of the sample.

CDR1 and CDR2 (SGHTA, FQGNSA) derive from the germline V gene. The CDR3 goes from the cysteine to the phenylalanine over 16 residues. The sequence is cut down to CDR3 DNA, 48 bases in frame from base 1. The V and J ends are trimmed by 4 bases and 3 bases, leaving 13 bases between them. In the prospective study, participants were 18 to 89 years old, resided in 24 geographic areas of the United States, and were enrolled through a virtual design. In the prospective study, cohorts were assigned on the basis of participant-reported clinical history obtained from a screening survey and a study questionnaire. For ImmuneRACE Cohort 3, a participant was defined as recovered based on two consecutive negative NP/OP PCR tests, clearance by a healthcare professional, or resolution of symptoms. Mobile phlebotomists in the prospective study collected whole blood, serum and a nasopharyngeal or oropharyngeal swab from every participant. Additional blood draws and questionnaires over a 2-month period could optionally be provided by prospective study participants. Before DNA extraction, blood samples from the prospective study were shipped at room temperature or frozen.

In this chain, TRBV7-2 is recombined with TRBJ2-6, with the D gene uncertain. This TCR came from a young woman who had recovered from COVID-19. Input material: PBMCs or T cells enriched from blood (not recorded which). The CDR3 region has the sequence CASSSLVVNGANVLTF. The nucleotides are TGTGCCAGCAGCTCCCTAGTGGTAAATGGGGCCAACGTCCTGACTTTC.